These 26 T cell receptor beta chains originate from one sample sequenced in a study of T cells in Graves' hyperthyroidism and ophthalmopathy. Authors of the study amplified TCR beta CDR3 regions from RNA transcripts. During a first-round RT-PCR of the TCR CDR3, the HTBI primer set was used. TCRdb used MiXCR to reprocess the multiplex PCR reads, holding one entry per CDR3 protein. Altogether under 550,000 distinct CDR3 sequences are present, roughly an eighth being singletons, with the ten largest covering 5% to 6%. The sequencing sample was made of blood. These receptors came from a young woman with Graves' hyperthyroidism.

In its sample, this clonotype was seen many times. This chain uses TRBV20-1 with TRBJ1-6; D remains ambiguous. The ends were cut back, 3 bases at V and 4 bases at J, with 7 bases in the middle. Germline assignment: CDR1 DFQATT and CDR2 SNEGSKA (reference sequence). The CDR3 runs to 13 residues. Written as DNA, the CDR3 is TGCAGTGCTAGTGAGAGTTATAATTCACCCCTCCACTTT. Protein product: CSASESYNSPLHF.

V gene TRBV12-5 combines with J gene TRBJ1-1; the match to TRBD1 covers 8 bases. Germline CDR1 LGHNT, CDR2 FRNRAP. After removal of 5 bases from V and 5 bases from J, the junction contained 7 bases not matched to a gene. The CDR3 extends over 14 amino acids. DNA of the CDR3: TGTGCTAGTGGTGTCGGGACAGGCGGAACTGAAGCTTTCTTT. Its translation is CASGVGTGGTEAFF.

In its sample, this clonotype was seen many times. The chain recombines TRBV7-8 with TRBJ2-7; possible D gene TRBD1, 5 bases. V shed 0 bases and J shed 4 bases, with 10 bases lying between them. Germline CDR1 and CDR2: SGHVS and FQNEAQ. The CDR3 is 14 residues long. CDR3 sequence: CASSLAAGPYEQYF. The CDR3 region has the DNA TGTGCCAGCAGCTTAGCGGCAGGGCCATACGAGCAGTACTTC.

This clonotype was seen repeatedly, ten times or more. The rearrangement joins TRBV7-2 to TRBJ1-4; D gene uncertain. V was trimmed by 1 base and J by 4 bases, leaving 7 bases between them. CDR1 is SGHTA, CDR2 FQGNSA, per germline. There are 14 residues in the CDR3. CDR3 nucleotide sequence: TGTGCCAGCAGCTTAGAGCCGTATAATGAAAAACTGTTTTTT. Translation: CASSLEPYNEKLFF.

A few counts support this clonotype. The V call is TRBV5-4, the J call TRBJ2-2, with D possibly matching TRBD2 (5 bases). This CDR3 comprises 14 residues. The V end was cut by 0 bases, the J end by 6 bases, with 9 bases between. Germline CDR1 SGHNT, CDR2 YYREEE (reference sequence). Written as DNA, the CDR3 is TGTGCCAGCAGCTTGGGAGAGGGCCCCGGGGAGCTGTTTTTT. It codes for CASSLGEGPGELFF.

This clonotype was seen repeatedly, ten times or more. The chain joins TRBV5-1 to TRBJ1-5, with D possibly TRBD1 on 5 matching bases. The length of the CDR3 is 13 residues. Germline V gene data show CDR1 as SGHRS and CDR2 as YFSETQ. With 4 bases removed from V and 7 bases from J, the gap between germline ends came to 12 bases. The CDR3: CASSMGDKQPQHF. Written as DNA, the CDR3 is TGCGCCAGCAGCATGGGGGATAAGCAGCCCCAGCATTTT.

This clonotype showed up many times. The chain has TRBV20-1 and TRBJ1-2, with 7 positions matching TRBD1. The germline V gene encodes CDR1 DFQATT and CDR2 SNEGSKA (reference sequence). The CDR3 contains 13 residues. The V segment lost 2 bases and the J segment 7 bases; nucleotides outside the gene matches: 7. CDR3 coding DNA: TGCAGTGCTAGAATCGGGGACAGCCGTGGCTACACCTTC. Protein sequence: CSARIGDSRGYTF.

This clonotype was detected many times. The V and J genes are TRBV7-9 and TRBJ1-4; 9 bases line up with TRBD1. Germline lookup yields CDR1 SEHNR and CDR2 FQNEAQ (reference sequence). The CDR3 extends over 14 amino acids. Trimming removed 6 bases from V and 7 bases from J; junction bases left unmatched: 6. This chain's CDR3 is CASSLGQGREKLFF. CDR3 DNA sequence: TGTGCCAGCAGTCTCGGACAGGGGCGTGAAAAACTGTTTTTT.

Many counts were recorded for this clonotype. The chain links TRBV7-9 to TRBJ2-3; D gene unclear. V was trimmed by 6 bases and J by 6 bases, leaving 10 bases between them. The CDR3 loop spans 12 amino acids. Germline values: CDR1 SEHNR, CDR2 FQNEAQ (reference sequence). Written as DNA, the CDR3 is TGTGCCAGCAGTTCACTCCCGGATACGCAGTATTTT. Protein product: CASSSLPDTQYF.

This clonotype was counted ten times or more. This chain joins TRBV7-8 and TRBJ1-1; D remains unclear. In germline, CDR1 is SGHVS, CDR2 FQNEAQ. The length of the CDR3 is 12 residues. The germline V and J ends were trimmed by 5 bases and 5 bases, with 9 bases remaining between them. Here the CDR3 DNA reads TGTGCCAGCAGCCGAATGGGGACTGAAGCTTTCTTT. Encoded protein: CASSRMGTEAFF.

This clonotype was seen repeatedly, ten times or more. The rearrangement joins TRBV12-5 to TRBJ1-2; D remains unclear. The V gene lost 1 base and the J gene lost 0 bases, with 12 bases spanning the gap. The CDR3 extends over 16 amino acids. Germline assignment: CDR1 LGHNT and CDR2 FRNRAP. The CDR3 DNA is TGTGCTAGTGGTTTGGCTAGGGCCCCAACTAACTATGGCTACACCTTC. This codes for CASGLARAPTNYGYTF.

The chain is built from TRBV5-4 and TRBJ2-1; 11 positions match TRBD2. CDR3 size: 17 residues. Losses at the gene ends were 4 bases for V and 2 bases for J; bases not matched to a gene: 8. Per germline, CDR1 SGHNT and CDR2 YYREEE (reference sequence). CDR3 sequence reads: CASSPGTSGTTYNEQFF. The CDR3 nucleotides read TGTGCCAGCAGCCCCGGGACTAGCGGAACTACCTACAATGAGCAGTTCTTC.

In its sample, this clonotype was seen many times. This rearrangement joins TRBV7-2 to TRBJ1-2, with 8 bases fitting TRBD1. J gave up 4 bases and V 5 bases, and 6 bases lay outside the gene matches. The CDR3 contains 14 residues. CDR1 and CDR2 (germline): SGHTA, FQGNSA. CDR3: CASSIDRGPYGYTF. The CDR3 DNA sequence: TGTGCCAGCAGCATCGACAGGGGCCCCTATGGCTACACCTTC.

The chain has TRBV3-1 and TRBJ2-1, with 12 positions matching TRBD2. V shed 4 bases and J 5 bases; nucleotides not matched to a gene: 12. The CDR3 loop spans 18 amino acids. The germline gives CDR1 LGHDT, CDR2 YNNKEL (reference sequence). CDR3 nucleotides: TGTGCCAGCAGCCGAAGGACTAGCGGGGTGACAGGGAACAATGAGCAGTTCTTC. This sequence encodes CASSRRTSGVTGNNEQFF.

Worth noting for this clonotype: This could be a read error, since a much larger clone is one nucleotide away. CDR3 DNA sequence: TGTGCCTGGAGCGGACTAGCGGGAGTGTTCGAGCAGTTCTTC. Translating it yields CAWSGLAGVFEQFF. The chain is built from TRBV30 and TRBJ2-1; 13 nucleotides match TRBD2. Germline values: CDR1 GTSNPN, CDR2 SVGIG (reference sequence). The CDR3 extends over 14 amino acids. The V gene end was trimmed by 3 bases and the J gene end by 10 bases; junction bases not matched to a gene: 6.

Worth noting for this clonotype: A much larger clone lies one base from this, so it may be a read error. The chain joins TRBV20-1 to TRBJ2-1; D not certain. The length of the CDR3 is 14 residues. V dropped 3 bases and J dropped 4 bases, with 13 bases sitting between them. Germline CDR1 is DFQATT and CDR2 is SNEGSKA (reference sequence). CDR3 residues: CSASGPPSYNEQFF. CDR3 bases: TGCAGTGCTAGTGGCCCCCCCTCATACAATGAGCAGTTCTTC.

The chain links TRBV15 to TRBJ2-5; 8 bases match TRBD2. After removal of 0 bases from V and 2 bases from J, the junction contained 14 bases not matched to a gene. Germline V gives CDR1 LNHNV, CDR2 YYDKDF (reference sequence). The CDR3 consists of 19 residues. This CDR3 is CATSREWAGGLQTQETQYF. The CDR3 DNA sequence: TGTGCCACCAGCAGAGAGTGGGCGGGAGGCCTTCAAACACAAGAGACCCAGTACTTC.

The table lists this clonotype with many counts. The chain carries TRBV11-2 and TRBJ2-7, with D unclear. Deletions cut 1 base from V and 3 bases from J, with 16 bases between. Germline V gives CDR1 SGHAT, CDR2 FQNNGV. The CDR3 has 16 residues. CDR3 sequence (DNA): TGTGCCAGCAGCTTAGGGTTTGGGAACACGGTCTACGAGCAGTACTTC. Translated: CASSLGFGNTVYEQYF. Combining the CDR3 with reference TRBV11-2 and TRBJ2-7 gives the whole variable domain EAGVAQSPRYKIIEKRQSVAFWCNPISGHATLYWYQQILGQGPKLLIQFQNNGVVDDSQLPKDRFSAERLKGVDSTLKIQPAKLEDSAVYLCASSLGFGNTVYEQYFGPGTRLTVT.

This clonotype has a handful of counts. This sequence may be a read error, since a much larger clone differs from it by one base. V and J are TRBV6-1 and TRBJ2-7; 8 bases match TRBD2. In germline, CDR1 is MNHNS, CDR2 SASEGT. The CDR3 sequence is 14 residues long. Trimming cost V 6 bases and J 2 bases; bases outside gene matches: 6. This chain's CDR3 is CASRLAERTYEQYF. In nucleotides, the CDR3 is TGTGCCAGCAGACTAGCGGAGAGGACCTACGAGCAGTACTTC.

A few counts support this clonotype. The chain has TRBV11-3 and TRBJ2-1; 7 bases agree with TRBD2. The CDR3 spans 14 residues. V gave up 9 bases and J gave up 6 bases; unmatched junction bases: 11. In germline, CDR1 is SGHNT, CDR2 YENEEA. The CDR3 sequence is CASRGLVGANEQFF. The CDR3 region has the DNA TGTGCCAGTAGAGGACTAGTGGGAGCCAATGAGCAGTTCTTC.

This clonotype was detected a few times. V is TRBV19 and J is TRBJ2-1; 11 positions agree with TRBD2. The CDR3 consists of 15 residues. J was trimmed by 6 bases and V by 6 bases; bases with no gene match: 7. Germline V lookup: CDR1 LNHDA, CDR2 SQIVND (reference sequence). The CDR3 DNA reads TGTGCCAGTAGCCTAGCGGGAGGCCCCCTCAATGAGCAGTTCTTC. Translated: CASSLAGGPLNEQFF.

This clonotype came up many times. The J gene is TRBJ1-4, the V gene TRBV30; D not resolved. CDR3 size: 12 residues. The V and J ends lost 0 bases and 9 bases respectively, with 8 bases between them. The germline CDR1 and CDR2 sequences are GTSNPN and SVGIG (reference sequence). DNA for the CDR3: TGTGCCTGGAGTGTCAGAGGAAAAAAACTGTTTTTT. Protein product: CAWSVRGKKLFF.

This clonotype was counted ten times or more. This chain connects TRBV11-2 to TRBJ2-7; 10 nucleotides line up with TRBD2. V shed 5 bases and J 2 bases; nucleotides not matched to a gene: 12. Germline V gene data show CDR1 as SGHAT and CDR2 as FQNNGV. The CDR3 is 17 amino acids. The chain's CDR3 is CASSRNRGTSAAYEQYF. CDR3 DNA sequence: TGTGCCAGCAGCCGCAACCGCGGGACTAGCGCGGCCTACGAGCAGTACTTC.

This clonotype has a count of ten or more. The V and J genes are TRBV28 and TRBJ2-1; D call uncertain. V was pared by 5 bases and J by 10 bases, with 6 bases between. CDR1 is MDHEN and CDR2 is SYDVKM in the germline V gene. The CDR3 runs 10 residues. The CDR3: CASSGPEQFF. The CDR3 region has the DNA TGTGCCAGCAGTGGGCCAGAGCAGTTCTTC.

This clonotype came up many times. The chain joins TRBV2 to TRBJ1-4, with TRBD1 matching over 7 bases. With V trimmed by 7 bases and J by 3 bases, 2 bases remained unmatched. The CDR3 has 13 residues. The germline CDR1 and CDR2 sequences are SNHLY and FYNNEI. The CDR3 sequence is CASKTGSNEKLFF. CDR3 in DNA: TGTGCCAGCAAGACAGGGTCTAATGAAAAACTGTTTTTT.

This clonotype was seen many times. The chain carries TRBV7-9 and TRBJ2-1; D not certain. The CDR3 runs to 11 residues. Trimming took 8 bases from V and 7 from J, leaving 9 bases between them. Germline CDR1 and CDR2: SEHNR and FQNEAQ (reference sequence). CDR3 nucleotides: TGTGCCAGCCGGTTAGGAAATGAGCAGTTCTTC. It codes for CASRLGNEQFF.